This T cell receptor (beta chain) was recorded in a study of human T cells and chemical hapten exposure. As for the study in general: Donors were sensitized with 2% DPC on the upper inner arm.

The library tagged each cDNA molecule with unique molecular identifiers. TCRdb re-called the RACE reads with MiXCR, one entry per CDR3 protein. The sample yields 55,000 to 80,000 distinct CDR3 sequences, approximately 10% seen once. Overall study results and limits: It was expanded TCRs that formed significantly more large CDR3 similarity clusters than controls did.

This clonotype was observed at least ten times. The antigen is undetermined. The time point here: patch test 3, about 24 weeks after DPC sensitization. Treatment noted: therapeutic diphenylcyclopropenone sensitization with weekly scalp DPC. Trimming cost V 0 bases and J 5 bases; bases outside gene matches: 2. The CDR3 is 16 residues long. This specimen consisted of whole blood, obtained in connection with sensitization to the hapten diphenylcyclopropenone (DPC). The clonotype was recovered from a woman aged 25 to 39 with alopecia areata. Some clones in this sample may be carry-over from other donors' samples. The chain joins TRBV12-3 or TRBV12-4 to TRBJ2-1; 12 bases map to TRBD2. The CDR3 here is CASSLAGLAGNNEQFF. CDR3 DNA sequence: TGTGCCAGCAGTTTAGCCGGACTAGCGGGGAACAATGAGCAGTTCTTC.